This TCR beta chain emerged from a study of identical twins. A word on this clonotype: The antigen is not known.

Study-wide points: With abundant cord blood beta clonotypes, insertions were fewer; memory repertoires showed no such pattern. Researchers caution that invariant MAIT and iNKT cells could partly confound zero-insertion analyses. Models, which agreed with sharing between unrelated individuals, nonetheless underestimated the out-of-frame TCR alpha sharing seen in monozygotic twins. Excess sharing by twins proved weaker in beta out-of-frame sequences.

TCRdb reprocessed the 5' RACE reads with MiXCR, giving one entry per CDR3 protein. The profile shows about 520,000 distinct CDR3 sequences, 22% of them singletons. The same sample was also studied in work on T cells expressing NK-cell markers.

The source material was CD4+ T cells sorted from blood. The sequence was collected from a woman younger than 35 in good health.

The chain's CDR3 is CASSQSLGFPYEQYF. The CDR3 DNA reads TGCGCCAGCAGTCAATCGCTGGGGTTTCCCTACGAGCAGTACTTC. The chain has TRBV23-1 and TRBJ2-7; unclear D gene. TRBV23-1 is an ORF; its function is uncertain. This CDR3 is built from 15 residues. V lost 0 bases and J lost 2, with 11 bases in between.